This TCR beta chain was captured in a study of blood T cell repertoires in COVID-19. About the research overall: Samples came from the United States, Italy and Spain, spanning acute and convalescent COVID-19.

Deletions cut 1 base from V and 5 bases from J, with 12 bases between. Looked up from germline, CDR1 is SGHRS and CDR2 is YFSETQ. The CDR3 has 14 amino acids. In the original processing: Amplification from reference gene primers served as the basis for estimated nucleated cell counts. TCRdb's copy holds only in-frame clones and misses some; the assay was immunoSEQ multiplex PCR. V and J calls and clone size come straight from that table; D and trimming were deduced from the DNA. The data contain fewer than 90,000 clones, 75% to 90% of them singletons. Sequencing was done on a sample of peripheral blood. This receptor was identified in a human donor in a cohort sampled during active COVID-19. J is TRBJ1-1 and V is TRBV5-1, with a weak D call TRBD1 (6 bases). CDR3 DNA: TGCGCCAGCAGCTTGATCTGGGGGCGGACTGAAGCTTTCTTT. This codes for CASSLIWGRTEAFF.